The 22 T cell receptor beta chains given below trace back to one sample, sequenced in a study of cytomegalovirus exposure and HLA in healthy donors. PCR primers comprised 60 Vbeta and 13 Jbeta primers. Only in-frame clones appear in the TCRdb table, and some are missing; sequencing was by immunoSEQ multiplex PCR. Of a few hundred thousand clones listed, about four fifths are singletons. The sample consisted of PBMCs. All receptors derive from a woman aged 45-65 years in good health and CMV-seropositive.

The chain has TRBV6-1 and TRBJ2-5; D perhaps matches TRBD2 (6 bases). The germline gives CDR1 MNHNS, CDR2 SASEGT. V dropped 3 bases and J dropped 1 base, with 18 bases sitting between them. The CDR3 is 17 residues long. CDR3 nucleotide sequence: TGTGCCAGCAGTGAGGGCCAAAGGAGGGGAATCCAAGAGACCCAGTACTTC. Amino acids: CASSEGQRRGIQETQYF.

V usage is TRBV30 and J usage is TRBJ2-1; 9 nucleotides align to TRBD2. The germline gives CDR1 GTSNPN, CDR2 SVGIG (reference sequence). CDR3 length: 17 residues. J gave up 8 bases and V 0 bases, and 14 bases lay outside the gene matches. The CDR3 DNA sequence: TGTGCCTGGAGTGTACGGTGGCGGGGGGGCCTCCCCGATGAGCAGTTCTTC. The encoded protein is CAWSVRWRGGLPDEQFF. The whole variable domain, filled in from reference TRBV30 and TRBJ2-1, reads SQTIHQWPATLVQPVGSPLSLECTVEGTSNPNLYWYRQAAGRGLQLLFYSVGIGQISSEVPQNLSASRPQDRQFILSSKKLLLSDSGFYLCAWSVRWRGGLPDEQFFGPGTRLTVL.

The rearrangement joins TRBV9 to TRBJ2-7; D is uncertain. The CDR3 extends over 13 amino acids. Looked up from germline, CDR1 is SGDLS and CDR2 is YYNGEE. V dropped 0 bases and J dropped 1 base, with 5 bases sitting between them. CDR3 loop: CASSVDESYEQYF. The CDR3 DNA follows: TGTGCCAGCAGCGTAGACGAGTCCTACGAGCAGTACTTC. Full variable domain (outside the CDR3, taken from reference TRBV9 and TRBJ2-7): DSGVTQTPKHLITATGQRVTLRCSPRSGDLSVYWYQQSLDQGLQFLIQYYNGEERAKGNILERFSAQQFPDLHSELNLSSLELGDSALYFCASSVDESYEQYFGPGTRLTVT.

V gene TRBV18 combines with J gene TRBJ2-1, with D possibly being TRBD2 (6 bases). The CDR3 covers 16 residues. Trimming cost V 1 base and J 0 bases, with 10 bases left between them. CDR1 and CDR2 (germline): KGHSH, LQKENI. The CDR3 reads CASSPLSGLSYNEQFF. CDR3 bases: TGTGCCAGCTCACCACTATCGGGACTCTCCTACAATGAGCAGTTCTTC.

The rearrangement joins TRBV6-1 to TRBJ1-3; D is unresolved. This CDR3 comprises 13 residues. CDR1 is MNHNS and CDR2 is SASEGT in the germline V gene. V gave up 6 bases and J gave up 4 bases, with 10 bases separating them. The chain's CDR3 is CASSATGGNTIYF. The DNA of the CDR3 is TGTGCCAGCAGCGCGACGGGGGGAAACACCATATATTTT.

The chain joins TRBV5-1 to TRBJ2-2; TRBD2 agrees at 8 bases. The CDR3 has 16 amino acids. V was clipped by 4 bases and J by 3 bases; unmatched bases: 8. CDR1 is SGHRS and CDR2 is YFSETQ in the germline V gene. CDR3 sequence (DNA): TGCGCCAGCAGCAGCCTCCCCGGGGGGGACACCGGGGAGCTGTTTTTT. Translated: CASSSLPGGDTGELFF.

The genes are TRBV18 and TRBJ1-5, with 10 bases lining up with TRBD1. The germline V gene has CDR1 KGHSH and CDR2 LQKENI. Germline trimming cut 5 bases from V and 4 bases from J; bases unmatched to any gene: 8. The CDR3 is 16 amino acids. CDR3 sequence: CASSRTGGSSNQPQHF. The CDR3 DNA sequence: TGTGCCAGCTCAAGGACAGGGGGGTCTTCGAATCAGCCCCAGCATTTT.

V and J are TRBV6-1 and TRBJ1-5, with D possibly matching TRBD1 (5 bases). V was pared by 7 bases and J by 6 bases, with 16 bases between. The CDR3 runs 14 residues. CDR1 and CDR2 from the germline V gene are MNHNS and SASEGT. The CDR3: CASMVGGLGQPQHF. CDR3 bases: TGTGCCAGCATGGTGGGGGGACTCGGTCAGCCCCAGCATTTT.

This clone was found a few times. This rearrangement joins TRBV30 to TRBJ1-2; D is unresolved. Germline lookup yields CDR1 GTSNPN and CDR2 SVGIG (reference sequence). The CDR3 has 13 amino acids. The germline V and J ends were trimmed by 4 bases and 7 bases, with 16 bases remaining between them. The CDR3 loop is CAWTDHLRGGYTF. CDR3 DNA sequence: TGTGCCTGGACCGATCATTTACGGGGTGGCTACACCTTC.

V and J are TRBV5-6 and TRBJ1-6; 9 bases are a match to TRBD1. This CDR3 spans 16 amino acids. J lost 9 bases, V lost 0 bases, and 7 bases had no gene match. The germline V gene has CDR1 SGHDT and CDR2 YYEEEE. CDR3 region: CASSLAPGQGGSPLHF. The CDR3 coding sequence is TGTGCCAGCAGCTTGGCCCCGGGACAGGGTGGTTCACCCCTCCACTTT.

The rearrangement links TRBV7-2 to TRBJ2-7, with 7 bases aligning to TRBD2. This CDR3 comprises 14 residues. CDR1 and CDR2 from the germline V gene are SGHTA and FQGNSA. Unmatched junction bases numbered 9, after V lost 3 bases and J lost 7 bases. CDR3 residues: CASSLQAGREEQYF. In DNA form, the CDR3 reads TGTGCCAGCAGCTTGCAGGCTGGGCGGGAGGAGCAGTACTTC.

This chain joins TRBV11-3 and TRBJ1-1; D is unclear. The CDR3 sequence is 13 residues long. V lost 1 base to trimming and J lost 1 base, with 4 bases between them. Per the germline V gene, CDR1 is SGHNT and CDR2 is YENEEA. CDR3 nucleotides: TGTGCCAGCAGCTTAGGTAGGAACACTGAAGCTTTCTTT. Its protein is CASSLGRNTEAFF.

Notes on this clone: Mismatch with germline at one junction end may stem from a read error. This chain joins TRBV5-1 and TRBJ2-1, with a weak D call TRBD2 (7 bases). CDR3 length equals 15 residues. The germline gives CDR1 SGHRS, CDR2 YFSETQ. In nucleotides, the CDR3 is TGCGCCAGCAGCTTGGCGGGGGGCTCCAACAATGAGCAGTTCTTC. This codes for CASSLAGGSNNEQFF.

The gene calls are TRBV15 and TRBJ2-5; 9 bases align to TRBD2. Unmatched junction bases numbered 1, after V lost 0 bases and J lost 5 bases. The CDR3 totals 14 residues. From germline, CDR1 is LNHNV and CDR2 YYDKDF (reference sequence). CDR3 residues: CATSRDGTSETQYF. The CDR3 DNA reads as TGTGCCACCAGCAGAGACGGGACTAGCGAGACCCAGTACTTC.

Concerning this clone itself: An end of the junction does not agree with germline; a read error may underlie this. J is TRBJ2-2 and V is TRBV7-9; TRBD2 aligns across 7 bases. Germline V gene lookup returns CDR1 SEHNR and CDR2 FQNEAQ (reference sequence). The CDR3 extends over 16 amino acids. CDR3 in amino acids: CSSPKRAGGTTGELFF. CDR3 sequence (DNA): TGTTCCAGCCCGAAGCGGGCCGGGGGGACCACCGGGGAGCTGTTTTTT.

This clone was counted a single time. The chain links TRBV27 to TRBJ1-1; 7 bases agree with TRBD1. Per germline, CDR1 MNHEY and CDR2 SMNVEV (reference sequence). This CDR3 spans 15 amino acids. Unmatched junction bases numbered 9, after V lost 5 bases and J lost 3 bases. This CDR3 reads CASSKPRGLDTEAFF. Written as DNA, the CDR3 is TGTGCCAGCAGTAAACCGAGGGGGCTCGACACTGAAGCTTTCTTT.

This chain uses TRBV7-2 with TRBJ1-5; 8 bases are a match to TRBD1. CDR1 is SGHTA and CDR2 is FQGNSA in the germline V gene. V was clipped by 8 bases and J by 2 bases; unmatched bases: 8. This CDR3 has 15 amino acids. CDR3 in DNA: TGTGCCAGCCGATCACTGACAGGGGGCAATCAGCCCCAGCATTTT. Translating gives CASRSLTGGNQPQHF.

Here the CDR3 DNA reads TGTGCCAGCAGTGAAGGGGCCGCTGTCGGAGGGCAGCCCCAGCATTTT. The encoded protein is CASSEGAAVGGQPQHF. The V gene is TRBV6-1, the J gene TRBJ1-5, with D unclear. Germline CDR1 MNHNS, CDR2 SASEGT. The CDR3 runs to 16 residues. Trimming took off 1 base at V and 7 bases at J, with 17 bases between the two ends.

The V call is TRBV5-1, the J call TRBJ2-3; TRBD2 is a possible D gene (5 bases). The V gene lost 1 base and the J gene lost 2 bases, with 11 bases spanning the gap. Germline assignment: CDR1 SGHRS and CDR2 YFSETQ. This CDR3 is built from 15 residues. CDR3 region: CASSLNGVNTDTQYF. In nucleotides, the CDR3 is TGCGCCAGCAGCTTGAACGGGGTGAACACAGATACGCAGTATTTT.

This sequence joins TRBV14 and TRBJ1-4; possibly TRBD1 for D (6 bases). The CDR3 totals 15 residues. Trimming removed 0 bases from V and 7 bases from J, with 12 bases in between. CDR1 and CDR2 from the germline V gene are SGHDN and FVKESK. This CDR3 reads CASSQERGALEKLFF. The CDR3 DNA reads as TGTGCCAGCAGCCAAGAACGGGGGGCTCTTGAAAAACTGTTTTTT. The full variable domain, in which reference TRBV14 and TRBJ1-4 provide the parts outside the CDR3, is EAGVTQFPSHSVIEKGQTVTLRCDPISGHDNLYWYRRVMGKEIKFLLHFVKESKQDESGMPNNRFLAERTGGTYSTLKVQPAELEDSGVYFCASSQERGALEKLFFGSGTQLSVL.

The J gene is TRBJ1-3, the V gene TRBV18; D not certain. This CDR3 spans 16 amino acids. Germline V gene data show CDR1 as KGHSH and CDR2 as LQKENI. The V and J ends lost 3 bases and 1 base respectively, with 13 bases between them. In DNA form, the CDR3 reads TGTGCCAGCTCACCCCTACCCCGGGGTTCTGGAAACACCATATATTTT. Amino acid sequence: CASSPLPRGSGNTIYF.

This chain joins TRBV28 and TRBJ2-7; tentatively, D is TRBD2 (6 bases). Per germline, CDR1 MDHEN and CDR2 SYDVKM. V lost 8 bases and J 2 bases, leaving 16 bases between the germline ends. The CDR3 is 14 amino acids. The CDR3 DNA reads TGTGCCAGCCAATACGCAGGGAGGACCTACGAGCAGTACTTC. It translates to CASQYAGRTYEQYF.